Following are 3 T cell receptor beta chains from one sample sequenced in a study of STAT5B mutations in CD4+ large granular lymphocyte leukemia. Libraries were prepared by immunoSEQ multiplex PCR; TCRdb keeps only in-frame clonotypes and omits some of them. The repertoire consists of roughly 30,000 clones, with roughly 72% occurring once and the leading ten covering 2%. What was sequenced was CD4+ T cells from blood buffy coats. The receptors were gathered from a human donor in good health.

This clone showed up just a few times. The chain recombines TRBV2 with TRBJ2-1; D remains ambiguous. CDR1 and CDR2 from the germline V gene are SNHLY and FYNNEI. The CDR3 consists of 11 residues. Trimming pared 5 bases from V and 12 bases from J, leaving 11 bases between. The CDR3 DNA follows: TGTGCCAGCAGTCTTTTTGATCGGCAGTTCTTC. Its protein is CASSLFDRQFF.

V is TRBV19 and J is TRBJ2-5; D gene ambiguous. CDR3 length equals 11 residues. V was clipped by 7 bases and J by 4 bases, with 7 bases between them. CDR1 is LNHDA and CDR2 is SQIVND in the germline V gene (reference sequence). DNA for the CDR3: TGTGCCAGTATGAGTGGAGAGACCCAGTACTTC. This sequence encodes CASMSGETQYF.

This clone came up a few times. The V call is TRBV5-1, the J call TRBJ1-5; D not certain. Trimming left V 0 bases short and J 5 bases short, with 6 bases between. This CDR3 spans 13 amino acids. CDR1 and CDR2 from the germline V gene are SGHRS and YFSETQ. The chain's CDR3 is CASSLDVDQPQHF. The CDR3 DNA is TGCGCCAGCAGCTTGGATGTGGATCAGCCCCAGCATTTT.